This note documents a single TCR beta chain sequence. The sample originates from a study of liver allograft versus peripheral blood T cells. On the study more broadly: Graft-liver T cell receptor repertoires were compared against recipient peripheral blood repertoires.

Losses at the gene ends were 4 bases for V and 8 bases for J; bases not matched to a gene: 9. The CDR3 totals 14 residues. In germline, CDR1 is KGHSH, CDR2 LQKENI. TCRdb re-analysed the reads in MiXCR, keeping a single row per CDR3 protein. Of thousands of distinct CDR3 sequences detected, roughly 14% appear once; the ten largest clones hold around 9%. The chain links TRBV18 to TRBJ1-1, with 8 nucleotides matching TRBD1. This TCR came from a human patient who had a liver transplant. T cells may partly derive from the graft donor. CDR3: CASSLTGTGGEAFF. The CDR3 DNA reads TGTGCCAGCTCACTAACAGGGACAGGCGGCGAAGCTTTCTTT.